This T cell receptor beta chain came from a study of cytomegalovirus exposure and HLA in healthy donors. The length of the CDR3 is 13 residues. The V gene lost 0 bases and the J gene lost 15 bases, with 15 bases spanning the gap. Germline-derived CDR1 and CDR2 are MNHEY and SVGAGI. The assay was immunoSEQ multiplex PCR, and TCRdb's table has in-frame clones only and misses some. The sample carries 250,000 to 400,000 clones, about 90% recorded once. A remark on this clone: Its cognate antigen is unknown.

Study observations and caveats: According to a subsequent analysis, TCR clusters identified in the first cohort showed a tendency to co-occur across the roughly 120 validation repertoires.

Material: PBMCs. This TCR came from a woman aged 25-40 years in good health and CMV-seropositive. The V gene is TRBV6-5, the J gene TRBJ1-5, with D possibly being TRBD1 (6 bases). CDR3 sequence (DNA): TGTGCCAGCAGTTACTCTAGGGGGGGAGTCGGGCATTTT. Protein sequence: CASSYSRGGVGHF.